This T cell receptor (beta chain) was observed in a study of high-grade serous ovarian cancer treatment subgroups. Study context: On average, roughly 14,000 reads and about 7,400 unique TCR beta rearrangements were obtained per sample.

Tumor samples were obtained before definitive surgery or chemotherapy. The protocol was immunoSEQ multiplex PCR, while the TCRdb copy is restricted to in-frame clones and leaves out a portion. The table records approximately 5,000 clones, roughly two thirds of them present only once. Turning to this clone: Its target is unknown.

Points from the study as a whole: TCR clonal relatedness correlated positively with neoantigen level. Repertoire similarity ranged roughly 0.1 to 0.79 between tumors of one patient. Only CDR3 was analyzed; CDR1 and CDR2 were not.

The CDR3 length is 15 residues. Germline CDR1 SGHTS, CDR2 YDEGEE. Germline trimming cut 3 bases from V and 4 bases from J; bases unmatched to any gene: 6. The clonotype originates from a human donor with high-grade serous ovarian cancer. The gene calls are TRBV5-8 and TRBJ2-4, with 8 bases that match TRBD1. Specimen: tumor tissue. In DNA form, the CDR3 reads TGTGCCAGCAGCTCCGTCAGGGGGCTTAAAAACATTCAGTACTTC. Translating it yields CASSSVRGLKNIQYF.